This T cell receptor beta chain was identified during a study of Tregs in tolerant kidney transplant recipients. The length of the CDR3 is 13 residues. CDR1 is MNHNS, CDR2 SASEGT, per germline. The V end lost 5 bases, the J end lost 0 bases, and 6 bases lay between the germline ends. The method was immunoSEQ multiplex PCR; TCRdb's version includes in-frame clones alone and lacks a portion of them. Among 60,000 to 95,000 clones, nearly 98% were seen once, and the ten largest hold approximately 0.56%. The chain links TRBV6-1 to TRBJ2-3; no firm D call. This receptor was identified in a human donor who received a combined kidney and bone marrow transplant. The sample here was CD4+ T cells from blood, taken before the transplant. CDR3 sequence (DNA): TGTGCCAGCAGTTTTTCAAGCACAGATACGCAGTATTTT. Translation gives CASSFSSTDTQYF.